Listed below are T cell receptor beta chains from one sample, sequenced in a study of OX40 agonist ivuxolimab in advanced cancers. Here immunoSEQ multiplex PCR was the method, and the copy in TCRdb shows in-frame clones only, minus some. The sample records about 25,000 clones, 85% being singletons. Sequenced material: CD4+ or CD8+ T cells sorted from blood, taken in a trial of the OX40 agonist ivuxolimab. The receptors shown here come from an adult with an advanced solid tumor such as melanoma, head and neck, liver or kidney cancer. Both conserved end residues are part of each CDR3. A D gene is named only where the DNA matches it firmly. Not every row has a clone size; where given, it reads once, few, many or a size class.

D: -; size: few; V: TRBV6-5; J: TRBJ2-1; CDR3: CASRRSLSSYNEQFF; DNA: TGTGCCAGCAGACGATCATTAAGCTCCTACAATGAGCAGTTCTTC
D: TRBD1; size: -; V: TRBV19; J: TRBJ2-7; CDR3: CASSIAGTGYEQYF; DNA: TGTGCCAGTAGTATAGCAGGGACAGGGTATGAGCAGTACTTC
D: TRBD2; size: -; V: TRBV19; J: TRBJ2-1; CDR3: CASSIQRGGQNNEQFF; DNA: TGTGCCAGTAGTATCCAGCGGGGGGGCCAGAACAATGAGCAGTTCTTC
D: TRBD2; size: -; V: TRBV6-5; J: TRBJ2-3; CDR3: CASSNGGGSTDTQYF; DNA: TGTGCCAGCAGCAACGGGGGGGGGTCCACAGATACGCAGTATTTT
D: TRBD1; size: -; V: TRBV14; J: TRBJ1-2; CDR3: CASSRWTGDYGYTF; DNA: TGTGCCAGCAGCCGCTGGACAGGGGACTATGGCTACACCTTC
D: -; size: -; V: TRBV4-3; J: TRBJ1-4; CDR3: CASSQDRAGNEKLFF; DNA: TGCGCCAGCAGCCAAGATCGAGCGGGGAATGAAAAACTGTTTTTT
D: -; size: -; V: TRBV4-1; J: TRBJ2-7; CDR3: CASSQDIASPYEQYF; DNA: TGCGCCAGCAGCCAAGATATCGCTAGCCCCTACGAGCAGTACTTC
D: -; size: -; V: TRBV7-2; J: TRBJ2-7; CDR3: CASSLDLYEQYF; DNA: TGTGCCAGCAGCTTAGATCTCTACGAGCAGTACTTC
D: -; size: -; V: TRBV6-5; J: TRBJ2-1; CDR3: CASCRGGYNEQFF; DNA: TGTGCCAGCTGCAGGGGAGGGTACAATGAGCAGTTCTTC
D: TRBD1; size: -; V: TRBV14; J: TRBJ1-1; CDR3: CASSQWTGAEAFF; DNA: TGTGCCAGCAGCCAGTGGACAGGGGCGGAAGCTTTCTTT
D: -; size: -; V: TRBV27; J: TRBJ2-1; CDR3: CASSKGGVYNEQFF; DNA: TGTGCCAGCAGTAAGGGGGGTGTATACAATGAGCAGTTCTTC
D: -; size: -; V: TRBV6-6; J: TRBJ2-3; CDR3: CASSALGSADTQYF; DNA: TGTGCCAGCAGCGCCCTGGGGAGCGCAGATACGCAGTATTTT
D: TRBD2; size: -; V: TRBV11-2; J: TRBJ2-1; CDR3: CASSSRLAGSYNEQFF; DNA: TGTGCCAGCAGCTCAAGACTAGCCGGCTCCTACAATGAGCAGTTCTTC
D: TRBD1; size: -; V: TRBV4-1; J: TRBJ1-1; CDR3: CASSPRQGLGTEAFF; DNA: TGCGCCAGCAGCCCTCGACAGGGGCTGGGCACTGAAGCTTTCTTT
D: TRBD1; size: once; V: TRBV15; J: TRBJ2-2; CDR3: CATSRDRATGELFF; DNA: TGTGCCACCAGCAGGGACAGGGCCACCGGGGAGCTGTTTTTT
D: TRBD1; size: few; V: TRBV28; J: TRBJ1-6; CDR3: CASSPDAGQGARSPLHF; DNA: TGTGCCAGCAGTCCCGACGCCGGACAGGGGGCTAGGTCACCCCTCCACTTT
D: -; size: -; V: TRBV11-2; J: TRBJ2-2; CDR3: CASSLGGHDTGELFF; DNA: TGTGCCAGCAGCTTAGGGGGGCATGACACCGGGGAGCTGTTTTTT
D: TRBD1; size: few; V: TRBV27; J: TRBJ1-5; CDR3: CASSNLGQGRAQPQHF; DNA: TGTGCCAGCAGCAACCTGGGACAGGGGCGTGCTCAGCCCCAGCATTTT
D: TRBD2; size: -; V: TRBV5-4; J: TRBJ2-3; CDR3: CASSSSGGASTDTQYF; DNA: TGTGCCAGCAGCAGTAGCGGGGGGGCGAGCACAGATACGCAGTATTTT
D: -; size: -; V: TRBV30; J: TRBJ2-7; CDR3: CAWSVGGGSYEQYF; DNA: TGTGCCTGGAGTGTAGGGGGGGGCTCCTACGAGCAGTACTTC
D: -; size: -; V: TRBV5-6; J: TRBJ2-7; CDR3: CASSGPGHFYEQYF; DNA: TGTGCCAGCAGCGGACCGGGACACTTCTACGAGCAGTACTTC
D: -; size: once; V: TRBV10-3; J: TRBJ2-7; CDR3: CAISEPALYEQYF; DNA: TGTGCCATCAGTGAGCCCGCTCTCTACGAGCAGTACTTC
D: -; size: -; V: TRBV4-1; J: TRBJ1-5; CDR3: CASSQDLGGAQPQHF; DNA: TGCGCCAGCAGCCAAGATCTCGGAGGGGCCCAGCCCCAGCATTTT
D: -; size: -; V: TRBV4-1; J: TRBJ1-4; CDR3: CASSQLPGLWEKLFF; DNA: TGCGCCAGCAGCCAGTTACCGGGACTATGGGAAAAACTGTTTTTT
D: -; size: -; V: TRBV6-1; J: TRBJ2-4; CDR3: CASSTMDPDIQYF; DNA: TGTGCCAGCAGTACCATGGATCCAGACATTCAGTACTTC
D: TRBD2; size: once; V: TRBV27; J: TRBJ2-1; CDR3: CASSLVAGTYNEQFF; DNA: TGTGCCAGCAGTTTAGTAGCGGGTACCTACAATGAGCAGTTCTTC
D: -; size: -; V: TRBV11-2; J: TRBJ1-6; CDR3: CASSLEGRLNSPLHF; DNA: TGTGCCAGCAGCTTAGAGGGACGCCTTAATTCACCCCTCCACTTT
D: TRBD2; size: -; V: TRBV7-9; J: TRBJ2-3; CDR3: CASSLGLAGETSTDTQYF; DNA: TGTGCCAGCAGCTTGGGACTAGCGGGGGAGACTAGCACAGATACGCAGTATTTT
D: -; size: once; V: TRBV9; J: TRBJ1-2; CDR3: CASSVTGFGHGYTF; DNA: TGTGCCAGCAGCGTAACAGGGTTTGGGCATGGCTACACCTTC
D: -; size: -; V: TRBV5-8; J: TRBJ1-2; CDR3: CASSLRSFGYGYTF; DNA: TGTGCCAGCAGCTTACGGTCATTCGGCTATGGCTACACCTTC
D: -; size: -; V: TRBV6-6; J: TRBJ1-1; CDR3: CASGEMNTEAFF; DNA: TGTGCCAGCGGAGAGATGAACACTGAAGCTTTCTTT
D: -; size: -; V: TRBV7-3; J: TRBJ1-1; CDR3: CASSFSMNTEAFF; DNA: TGTGCCAGCAGCTTCTCAATGAACACTGAAGCTTTCTTT
D: -; size: once; V: TRBV28; J: TRBJ2-2; CDR3: CASSPRGPYHTGELFF; DNA: TGTGCCAGCAGCCCCCGGGGACCGTACCACACCGGGGAGCTGTTTTTT
D: TRBD1; size: -; V: TRBV9; J: TRBJ1-5; CDR3: CASSPGTAYQPQHF; DNA: TGTGCCAGCAGCCCCGGGACAGCTTATCAGCCCCAGCATTTT
D: -; size: -; V: TRBV18; J: TRBJ2-7; CDR3: CASSPGIAAYEQYF; DNA: TGTGCCAGCTCCCCGGGGATTGCAGCGTACGAGCAGTACTTC
D: TRBD1; size: -; V: TRBV6-1; J: TRBJ1-1; CDR3: CASIGGMTNTEAFF; DNA: TGTGCCAGCATAGGGGGCATGACGAACACTGAAGCTTTCTTT
D: -; size: -; V: TRBV12-5; J: TRBJ2-2; CDR3: CASGLPLGEVGELFF; DNA: TGTGCTAGTGGTTTACCTTTGGGGGAAGTCGGGGAGCTGTTTTTT
D: -; size: -; V: TRBV7-8; J: TRBJ2-2; CDR3: CASSPGSGGLTGELFF; DNA: TGTGCCAGCAGTCCCGGTTCAGGGGGGCTTACCGGGGAGCTGTTTTTT
D: -; size: once; V: TRBV19; J: TRBJ2-1; CDR3: CASSISYNEQFF; DNA: TGTGCCAGTAGTATCTCTTACAATGAGCAGTTCTTC
D: -; size: -; V: TRBV4-1; J: TRBJ1-2; CDR3: CASSQDPITGFLGYTF; DNA: TGCGCCAGCAGCCAAGACCCCATCACAGGTTTTCTCGGCTACACCTTC
D: TRBD1; size: -; V: TRBV19; J: TRBJ1-1; CDR3: CASTLDPTGHHTEAFF; DNA: TGTGCCAGTACCCTAGATCCGACAGGGCACCACACTGAAGCTTTCTTT
D: -; size: -; V: TRBV7-9; J: TRBJ2-3; CDR3: CASSAALRGPEPPQDTQYF; DNA: TGTGCCAGCAGCGCTGCCCTCCGGGGACCCGAACCTCCACAAGATACGCAGTATTTT
D: TRBD1; size: -; V: TRBV6-5; J: TRBJ2-7; CDR3: CASSYGTDSYEQYF; DNA: TGTGCCAGCAGTTACGGGACAGATTCCTACGAGCAGTACTTC
D: -; size: -; V: TRBV5-4; J: TRBJ2-7; CDR3: CASSLVGSDYEQYF; DNA: TGTGCCAGCAGCTTGGTCGGCAGCGACTACGAGCAGTACTTC
D: -; size: -; V: TRBV21-1; J: TRBJ2-7; CDR3: CASSTQTGKRDPEYF; DNA: TGTGCCAGCAGCACCCAGACAGGGAAGAGAGACCCTGAGTACTTC
D: TRBD2; size: -; V: TRBV7-3; J: TRBJ2-3; CDR3: CASSLWGGAGGPGDTQYF; DNA: TGTGCCAGCAGCTTGTGGGGCGGAGCGGGAGGGCCGGGGGATACGCAGTATTTT
D: -; size: -; V: TRBV5-6; J: TRBJ2-7; CDR3: CASSFGTFLDEQYF; DNA: TGTGCCAGCAGCTTTGGGACCTTTCTCGACGAGCAGTACTTC
D: TRBD1; size: -; V: TRBV10-3; J: TRBJ2-1; CDR3: CAISASLAGTGRGNEQFF; DNA: TGTGCCATCAGCGCCTCCCTGGCCGGGACAGGGCGAGGGAATGAGCAGTTCTTC
D: TRBD1; size: -; V: TRBV6-4; J: TRBJ2-2; CDR3: CASSGQTTGELFF; DNA: TGTGCCAGCTCGGGACAGACAACCGGGGAGCTGTTTTTT
D: -; size: once; V: TRBV27; J: TRBJ1-2; CDR3: CASSPDRGGGYTF; DNA: TGTGCCAGCAGTCCAGACCGAGGAGGCGGCTACACCTTC